This TCR beta chain was sequenced in a study of human thymus T cells. Regarding the study as a whole: Apparent skewing of V and J gene usage characterized both thymic and blood repertoires.

Sequencing was performed with immunoSEQ multiplex PCR; in TCRdb, only in-frame clones are kept and a portion is missing. This sample has more than 45,000 clones, with 85% to 95% found just once. With regard to this clone: Antigen unknown.

It was healthy Finnish infants having corrective surgery for congenital heart defects who were the donors. V was pared by 5 bases and J by 4 bases, with 20 bases between. Germline V gene data show CDR1 as SGHTA and CDR2 as FQGNSA. This CDR3 is 17 amino acids long. The V gene is TRBV7-2, the J gene TRBJ1-4, with D hard to call. The source is a boy less than two years old with a congenital heart defect but otherwise immunologically healthy. The sample comprised blood. As DNA, the CDR3 is TGTGCCAGCAGCCCTACCGGTCGACTCTTCGGTAATGAAAAACTGTTTTTT. Its translation: CASSPTGRLFGNEKLFF.